This passage covers 13 T cell receptor beta chains from one sample sequenced in a study of CD8+ T cells in alopecia areata (dated by TCRdb to 2017 to 2018). Library prep was done by the immunoSEQ multiplex PCR assay. RNA was extracted from all samples and reverse transcribed into cDNA, which served as template for TCR sequencing. As stored in TCRdb, this immuneACCESS dataset retains in-frame rearrangements with V and J assigned. A fraction of the clones does not appear; measured against another copy, unresolved V genes explain less than half of the discrepancy, and the remainder lacks a known reason. This sample is represented by about 150,000 clones; around 87% of them were singletons. The top ten clonotypes cover about 15% of the sample. What this sample's time point label stands for: baseline before oral tofacitinib. Sequences were derived from CD8+ T cells sorted from blood, sampled at week 0. Source of these receptors: a human donor with alopecia areata.

The chain couples TRBV12-5 to TRBJ2-1; no clear D. This CDR3 is 13 amino acids long. CDR1 is LGHNT and CDR2 is FRNRAP in the germline V gene. V lost 7 bases to trimming and J lost 5 bases, with 12 bases between them. The chain's CDR3 is CASAFNGDNEQFF. The CDR3 DNA reads as TGTGCTAGTGCTTTCAACGGTGACAATGAGCAGTTCTTC.

This chain links TRBV18 with TRBJ2-1, with no clear D. The V end was cut by 6 bases, the J end by 0 bases, with 6 bases between. The CDR3 runs to 13 residues. Looked up from germline, CDR1 is KGHSH and CDR2 is LQKENI. DNA of the CDR3: TGTGCCAGCTCTCCTAGCTCCTACAATGAGCAGTTCTTC. Translation: CASSPSSYNEQFF. The full variable domain, rest sourced from reference TRBV18 and TRBJ2-1, is NAGVMQNPRHLVRRRGQEARLRCSPMKGHSHVYWYRQLPEEGLKFMVYLQKENIIDESGMPKERFSAEFPKEGPSILRIQQVVRGDSAAYFCASSPSSYNEQFFGPGTRLTVL.

The chain links TRBV5-5 to TRBJ2-3, with D possibly matching TRBD2 (6 bases). Germline CDR1 is SGHKS and CDR2 is YYEKEE (reference sequence). Between the trimmed V and J ends, which lost 5 bases and 4 bases, there was a span of 23 bases. The CDR3 is made up of 17 amino acids. CDR3 sequence reads: CASSRLFGAEGADTQYF. CDR3 sequence (DNA): TGTGCCAGCAGTCGCCTTTTCGGGGCGGAGGGCGCAGATACGCAGTATTTT.

The V and J genes are TRBV13 and TRBJ2-2; TRBD1 matches at 8 bases. CDR3 length: 15 amino acids. V was clipped by 7 bases and J by 6 bases; unmatched bases: 10. CDR1 is PRHDT and CDR2 is FYEKMQ in the germline V gene (reference sequence). CDR3 coding DNA: TGTGCCAGCAACCCGGGACAGGTGACCCCCGGGGAGCTGTTTTTT. Encoded protein: CASNPGQVTPGELFF.

The V gene is TRBV6-6, the J gene TRBJ2-7; D not certain. The CDR3 runs 14 residues. In germline, CDR1 is MNHNY, CDR2 SVGAGI (reference sequence). V shed 1 base and J shed 6 bases, with 13 bases lying between them. In DNA form, the CDR3 reads TGTGCCAGCAGTTACTTCTCCCGATCCCTCGAGCAGTACTTC. It is translated as CASSYFSRSLEQYF.

The chain links TRBV6-1 to TRBJ1-1; 9 bases are shared with TRBD1. This CDR3 is built from 15 residues. Germline loops: CDR1 MNHNS, CDR2 SASEGT. Germline trimming cut 2 bases from V and 1 base from J; bases unmatched to any gene: 2. The CDR3: CASSERTGENTEAFF. CDR3 nucleotide sequence: TGTGCCAGCAGTGAAAGGACAGGGGAGAACACTGAAGCTTTCTTT.

This sequence joins TRBV4-1 and TRBJ1-1, with D hard to call. The length of the CDR3 is 14 residues. V lost 0 bases, J lost 7 bases, and 12 bases lay in between. Per the germline V gene, CDR1 is MGHRA and CDR2 is YSYEKL. The CDR3, as DNA: TGCGCCAGCAGCCAAGAAGGACGGAATTATGAAGCTTTCTTT. Residues: CASSQEGRNYEAFF.

This chain links TRBV29-1 with TRBJ2-7, with TRBD1 as a possible D gene (6 bases). CDR3 size: 13 residues. Per the germline V gene, CDR1 is SQVTM and CDR2 is ANQGSEA. Trimming took 0 bases from V and 7 from J, leaving 13 bases between them. The CDR3: CSVEEGHRFEQYF. The CDR3 coding sequence is TGCAGCGTTGAAGAGGGACACCGCTTTGAGCAGTACTTC.

The chain uses TRBV27 and TRBJ2-3, with D maybe TRBD2 (6 bases). Germline CDR1 is MNHEY and CDR2 is SMNVEV (reference sequence). The CDR3 is 16 residues long. Trimming shortened V by 6 bases and J by 4 bases, and 20 bases separated the two germline ends. Here the CDR3 DNA reads TGTGCCAGCAGCCTACGACCTAGCGCCGGAGCAGATACGCAGTATTTT. Amino acid sequence: CASSLRPSAGADTQYF.

The chain couples TRBV29-1 to TRBJ2-5; unclear D gene. The assigned J gene may be wrong: the sequence end matches TRBJ2-7 better. The CDR3 length is 11 residues. Germline V gives CDR1 SQVTM, CDR2 ANQGSEA. CDR3 residues: CSVLTLYEQYF. Written as DNA, the CDR3 is TGCAGCGTCCTGACGCTCTACGAGCAGTACTTC.

The chain links TRBV27 to TRBJ2-1; TRBD1 might be the D (5 bases). CDR3 size: 13 residues. V was cut by 3 bases and J by 9 bases, with 12 bases left in between. Germline V lookup: CDR1 MNHEY, CDR2 SMNVEV (reference sequence). The CDR3 DNA sequence: TGTGCCAGCAGTTTCACCGGACATGCTGAGCAGTTCTTC. Translating it yields CASSFTGHAEQFF.

The V call is TRBV10-3, the J call TRBJ1-2, with 9 nucleotides matching TRBD1. Germline V gene sequence: CDR1 ENHRY, CDR2 SYGVKD. V lost 3 bases to trimming and J lost 4 bases; unmatched junction nucleotides: 12. This CDR3 region has 17 residues. CDR3 DNA: TGTGCCATCAGTGAAGAGACAGGGGGTCTTTCGGGCTATGGCTACACCTTC. Amino acid sequence: CAISEETGGLSGYGYTF.

As to this clone: The same CDR3 arises from other DNA sequences in this sample as well. The chain combines TRBV27 with TRBJ2-3; 10 bases agree with TRBD2. This CDR3 is 13 amino acids long. With V trimmed by 6 bases and J by 3 bases, 0 bases remained unmatched. The V gene's germline CDR1 is MNHEY and CDR2 SMNVEV (reference sequence). CDR3 nucleotide sequence: TGTGCCAGCAGAGCGGGGGGGACAGATACGCAGTATTTT. Its translation: CASRAGGTDTQYF.